These 26 T cell receptor beta chains came from one sample sequenced in a study of Ad26.COV2.S vaccination and SARS-CoV-2 variants. Clones were read by immunoSEQ multiplex PCR, and TCRdb kept only the in-frame ones, dropping some. The data hold over 400,000 clones, with about 90% observed a single time. Treatment in this sample: approximately 18 received Ad26.COV2.S at low or high dose, single or two shots; roughly five received placebo; per-sample allocation not given. Specimens were obtained on day 63 following the first vaccine or placebo injection. The specimen comprised peripheral blood, sampled in a trial of Ad26.COV2.S vaccine versus placebo. Source of these receptors: a person between 18 and 65 years old who received the Ad26.COV2.S COVID-19 vaccine or a placebo.

V usage is TRBV2 and J usage is TRBJ1-2; weak D call: TRBD1 (5 bases). From germline, CDR1 is SNHLY and CDR2 FYNNEI. CDR3 length: 14 residues. V was trimmed by 6 bases and J by 5 bases, leaving 16 bases between them. For the CDR3, the DNA is TGTGCCAGCAGCCCGGGACCCCAGATTTATGGCTACACCTTC. It specifies CASSPGPQIYGYTF. The full variable domain, its missing parts supplied by reference TRBV2 and TRBJ1-2, is EPEVTQTPSHQVTQMGQEVILRCVPISNHLYFYWYRQILGQKVEFLVSFYNNEISEKSEIFDDQFSVERPDGSNFTLKIRSTKLEDSAMYFCASSPGPQIYGYTFGSGTRLTVV.

This CDR3 is CAWSAVQGRQPQHF. The CDR3, as DNA: TGTGCCTGGAGTGCAGTTCAGGGCCGGCAGCCCCAGCATTTT. The chain recombines TRBV30 with TRBJ1-5; a weak D match, TRBD1 (5 bases). Trimming took 1 base from V and 7 from J, leaving 14 bases between them. Germline CDR1 and CDR2: GTSNPN and SVGIG (reference sequence). The CDR3 contains 14 residues. Looking up the rest from reference TRBV30 and TRBJ1-5 gives the full variable domain: SQTIHQWPATLVQPVGSPLSLECTVEGTSNPNLYWYRQAAGRGLQLLFYSVGIGQISSEVPQNLSASRPQDRQFILSSKKLLLSDSGFYLCAWSAVQGRQPQHFGDGTRLSIL.

The chain carries TRBV3-1 (or the pseudogene TRBV3-2) and TRBJ2-2, with D perhaps TRBD1 (6 bases). Germline lookup yields CDR1 LGHDT and CDR2 YNNKEL (reference sequence). CDR3 size: 14 residues. V was pared by 7 bases and J by 0 bases, with 9 bases between. The CDR3 coding sequence is TGTGCCAGCACAAAGGGGGCGAACACCGGGGAGCTGTTTTTT. This codes for CASTKGANTGELFF.

The chain employs TRBV11-2 and TRBJ1-1; D might be TRBD1 (5 bases). The germline V and J ends were trimmed by 4 bases and 5 bases, with 14 bases remaining between them. Germline V gives CDR1 SGHAT, CDR2 FQNNGV. This CDR3 region has 14 residues. The CDR3 here is CASSSPGTGTEAFF. CDR3 coding DNA: TGTGCCAGCAGCTCACCGGGGACGGGGACTGAAGCTTTCTTT.

This rearrangement joins TRBV27 to TRBJ2-3; 8 nucleotides agree with TRBD1. V gave up 4 bases and J gave up 6 bases; unmatched junction bases: 6. CDR3 size: 14 residues. CDR1 and CDR2 from the germline V gene are MNHEY and SMNVEV (reference sequence). The chain's CDR3 is CASSYQGAADTQYF. CDR3 DNA: TGTGCCAGCAGTTACCAGGGGGCAGCGGATACGCAGTATTTT.

The V call is TRBV5-5, the J call TRBJ2-2, with D unresolved. Germline CDR1 and CDR2: SGHKS and YYEKEE (reference sequence). This CDR3 contains 12 residues. The V end was cut by 2 bases, the J end by 2 bases, with 1 base between. This CDR3 reads CASSFNTGELFF. The CDR3 nucleotides are TGTGCCAGCAGCTTTAACACCGGGGAGCTGTTTTTT.

The chain couples TRBV19 to TRBJ1-5, with D unresolved. V gave up 5 bases and J gave up 5 bases, with 13 bases separating them. The CDR3 has 14 amino acids. Looked up from germline, CDR1 is LNHDA and CDR2 is SQIVND (reference sequence). The CDR3 nucleotides read TGTGCCAGTAGTGACCGTACACGAGATCAGCCCCAGCATTTT. Translation: CASSDRTRDQPQHF. The entire variable domain, with the rest obtained from reference TRBV19 and TRBJ1-5, is as follows: DGGITQSPKYLFRKEGQNVTLSCEQNLNHDAMYWYRQDPGQGLRLIYYSQIVNDFQKGDIAEGYSVSREKKESFPLTVTSAQKNPTAFYLCASSDRTRDQPQHFGDGTRLSIL.

This sequence joins TRBV4-1 and TRBJ2-7, with 9 positions matching TRBD2. Per germline, CDR1 MGHRA and CDR2 YSYEKL. Unmatched junction bases numbered 8, after V lost 4 bases and J lost 4 bases. This CDR3 has 15 amino acids. In DNA form, the CDR3 reads TGCGCCAGCAGCCTTCGGGGCGGGGGGGCTTACGAGCAGTACTTC. Protein: CASSLRGGGAYEQYF.

The V gene is TRBV4-3, the J gene TRBJ1-2; D is perhaps TRBD1 (5 bases). The V end lost 4 bases, the J end lost 9 bases, and 12 bases lay between the germline ends. CDR1 is LGHNA and CDR2 is YSLEER in the germline V gene. This CDR3 spans 12 amino acids. The CDR3 loop is CASSPLGGRYTF. Written as DNA, the CDR3 is TGCGCCAGCAGCCCGCTTGGGGGACGCTACACCTTC.

V is TRBV5-6 and J is TRBJ1-6; D is unclear. Trimming cost V 3 bases and J 7 bases, with 11 bases left between them. Germline assignment: CDR1 SGHDT and CDR2 YYEEEE. The CDR3 consists of 14 residues. The DNA for the CDR3 is TGTGCCAGCAGCTCCTGGCCCGAAAATTCACCCCTCCACTTT. Its protein is CASSSWPENSPLHF. Full variable domain (outside the CDR3, taken from reference TRBV5-6 and TRBJ1-6): DAGVTQSPTHLIKTRGQQVTLRCSPKSGHDTVSWYQQALGQGPQFIFQYYEEEERQRGNFPDRFSGHQFPNYSSELNVNALLLGDSALYLCASSSWPENSPLHFGNGTRLTVT.

This chain connects TRBV6-2 or TRBV6-3 to TRBJ1-1; a weak D match, TRBD1 (5 bases). V was clipped by 2 bases and J by 5 bases, with 12 bases between them. The CDR3 loop spans 14 amino acids. The germline V gene encodes CDR1 MNHEY and CDR2 SVGEGT. The CDR3 DNA follows: TGTGCCAGCAGTTACGACGCAGGGATGACTGAAGCTTTCTTT. Protein product: CASSYDAGMTEAFF.

The CDR3 loop reads CSAREPDEAFF. The CDR3 nucleotides read TGCAGTGCTAGAGAGCCTGATGAAGCTTTCTTT. The rearrangement uses TRBV20-1 and TRBJ1-1; unclear D gene. V was clipped by 0 bases and J by 7 bases, with 6 bases between them. The germline gives CDR1 DFQATT, CDR2 SNEGSKA (reference sequence). The CDR3 totals 11 residues.

V and J are TRBV7-2 and TRBJ1-4, with a weak D call TRBD1 (6 bases). V lost 1 base and J 0 bases, leaving 12 bases between the germline ends. Germline V gene lookup returns CDR1 SGHTA and CDR2 FQGNSA. The CDR3 consists of 17 residues. CDR3 sequence: CASSLGGHHATNEKLFF. CDR3 nucleotide sequence: TGTGCCAGCAGCTTAGGGGGACATCATGCAACTAATGAAAAACTGTTTTTT.

This sequence joins TRBV27 and TRBJ1-1; a weak D match, TRBD1 (5 bases). The CDR3 has 13 amino acids. Trimming removed 2 bases from V and 4 bases from J, with 8 bases in between. The germline V gene has CDR1 MNHEY and CDR2 SMNVEV (reference sequence). CDR3 nucleotide sequence: TGTGCCAGCAGTTTAGGGGCGTTCACTGAAGCTTTCTTT. As protein: CASSLGAFTEAFF.

This clone has only one observation. CDR3 sequence: CASSPAGTGGTEAFF. The CDR3 DNA reads TGTGCCAGCAGTCCCGCCGGGACAGGGGGAACTGAAGCTTTCTTT. The chain uses TRBV28 and TRBJ1-1; 11 positions agree with TRBD1. The length of the CDR3 is 15 residues. V was clipped by 5 bases and J by 5 bases; unmatched bases: 7. The germline CDR1 and CDR2 sequences are MDHEN and SYDVKM.

The chain combines TRBV4-3 with TRBJ2-2; D possibly corresponds to TRBD2 (7 bases). CDR1 is LGHNA, CDR2 YSLEER, per germline. The CDR3 runs to 18 residues. V shed 4 bases and J shed 6 bases, with 24 bases lying between them. CDR3: CASSLQYGYGGQAGELFF. The CDR3, as DNA: TGCGCCAGCAGCCTCCAATACGGGTACGGGGGGCAGGCCGGGGAGCTGTTTTTT.

V usage is TRBV18 and J usage is TRBJ2-7; 8 bases map to TRBD2. The V segment lost 3 bases and the J segment 0 bases; nucleotides outside the gene matches: 10. The germline CDR1 and CDR2 sequences are KGHSH and LQKENI. The CDR3 runs 17 residues. Here the CDR3 reads CASSPAGGGQPSYEQYF. CDR3 coding DNA: TGTGCCAGCTCACCCGCCGGGGGGGGGCAGCCCTCCTACGAGCAGTACTTC.

This chain connects TRBV5-1 to TRBJ2-7, with D perhaps matching TRBD1 (5 bases). CDR3 length: 14 residues. Germline V lookup: CDR1 SGHRS, CDR2 YFSETQ. Trimming shortened V by 8 bases and J by 2 bases, and 17 bases separated the two germline ends. CDR3 residues: CASSLGWGAYEQYF. The CDR3 DNA follows: TGCGCCAGTTCTTTGGGCTGGGGCGCCTACGAGCAGTACTTC. The full variable domain, completed using reference TRBV5-1 and TRBJ2-7, is KAGVTQTPRYLIKTRGQQVTLSCSPISGHRSVSWYQQTPGQGLQFLFEYFSETQRNKGNFPGRFSGRQFSNSRSEMNVSTLELGDSALYLCASSLGWGAYEQYFGPGTRLTVT.

This clone was detected only a few times. The J gene is TRBJ2-3, the V gene TRBV19, with D hard to call. The CDR3 runs 15 residues. V was pared by 3 bases and J by 1 base, with 11 bases between. Germline V gene data show CDR1 as LNHDA and CDR2 as SQIVND (reference sequence). The CDR3 protein is CASSMMRLGTDTQYF. The CDR3 DNA follows: TGTGCCAGTAGTATGATGCGGTTGGGCACAGATACGCAGTATTTT. The full variable domain, with the rest looked up from reference TRBV19 and TRBJ2-3, is DGGITQSPKYLFRKEGQNVTLSCEQNLNHDAMYWYRQDPGQGLRLIYYSQIVNDFQKGDIAEGYSVSREKKESFPLTVTSAQKNPTAFYLCASSMMRLGTDTQYFGPGTRLTVL.

The V call is TRBV19, the J call TRBJ2-3; no firm D call. The germline V gene encodes CDR1 LNHDA and CDR2 SQIVND (reference sequence). The CDR3 length is 15 residues. V shed 6 bases and J shed 0 bases, with 13 bases lying between them. CDR3 loop: CASSAWRPSTDTQYF. The CDR3, as DNA: TGTGCCAGTAGCGCCTGGCGACCTAGCACAGATACGCAGTATTTT.

This clone occurred once. V and J are TRBV21-1 and TRBJ2-5; whether TRBD2, the table's D call, matches the DNA was not checked. TRBV21-1 is a pseudogene locus. The CDR3 has 14 residues. The CDR3 DNA follows: TGTGCCGAATACCCCAGCGGGTACCAAGAGACCCAGTACTTC. Protein: CAEYPSGYQETQYF.

V usage is TRBV27 and J usage is TRBJ2-7, with D uncertain. This CDR3 has 13 amino acids. V shed 3 bases and J shed 4 bases, with 10 bases lying between them. Germline V gene lookup returns CDR1 MNHEY and CDR2 SMNVEV (reference sequence). DNA of the CDR3: TGTGCCAGCAGTTTCCAGGTTGATTACGAGCAGTACTTC. As protein: CASSFQVDYEQYF.

The V gene is TRBV7-9, the J gene TRBJ2-1, with 11 bases matching TRBD2. V gave up 2 bases and J gave up 0 bases; unmatched junction bases: 3. Germline V lookup: CDR1 SEHNR, CDR2 FQNEAQ (reference sequence). The CDR3 length is 17 residues. CDR3: CASSLTSGGSSYNEQFF. The CDR3 DNA is TGTGCCAGCAGCTTAACTAGCGGGGGTAGCTCCTACAATGAGCAGTTCTTC.

The chain is built from TRBV19 and TRBJ1-1; 10 bases fit TRBD1. Germline CDR1 LNHDA, CDR2 SQIVND (reference sequence). The CDR3 length is 13 residues. The V gene end was trimmed by 6 bases and the J gene end by 6 bases; junction bases not matched to a gene: 4. The CDR3 region has the DNA TGTGCCAGTAGGGCGGACAGGGGGGCTGAAGCTTTCTTT. It codes for CASRADRGAEAFF.

This chain connects TRBV4-3 to TRBJ2-1; no reliable D call. This CDR3 is 15 amino acids long. The ends were cut back, 1 base at V and 6 bases at J, with 13 bases in the middle. Germline loops: CDR1 LGHNA, CDR2 YSLEER. The CDR3 loop is CASSQVDFFSNEQFF. In nucleotides, the CDR3 is TGCGCCAGCAGCCAAGTCGACTTCTTTTCCAATGAGCAGTTCTTC.

The rearrangement uses TRBV7-9 and TRBJ1-1; no firm D call. CDR1 is SEHNR, CDR2 FQNEAQ, per germline (reference sequence). The CDR3 is made up of 11 amino acids. Trimming shortened V by 3 bases and J by 3 bases, and 2 bases separated the two germline ends. The CDR3 bases are TGTGCCAGCAGCTTCGACACTGAAGCTTTCTTT. Amino acid sequence: CASSFDTEAFF.